These 9 T cell receptor beta chains share one sample of origin, sequenced in a study of blood T cells in healthy people across ages. A second PCR of roughly 7 to 11 cycles used a sample-barcoded 5' primer and a J-beta primer mix. TCRdb passed the 5' RACE reads through MiXCR, listing each CDR3 protein once. The table has about 640,000 distinct CDR3 sequences, approximately 40% seen once. The specimen sequenced was blood. All receptors come from an elderly man in good health.

This clonotype appeared many times. The CDR3 loop reads CASSPGLRAGSEKLFF. The CDR3, as DNA: TGTGCCAGCAGCCCGGGGTTGAGGGCAGGGTCTGAAAAACTGTTTTTT. The J gene is TRBJ1-4, the V gene TRBV5-5; D may be TRBD1 (5 bases). With 4 bases removed from V and 7 bases from J, the gap between germline ends came to 20 bases. The CDR3 extends over 16 amino acids. Germline V lookup: CDR1 SGHKS, CDR2 YYEKEE (reference sequence).

The gene calls are TRBV27 and TRBJ2-3, with 8 bases that match TRBD1. CDR3 length: 16 residues. CDR1 MNHEY and CDR2 SMNVEV come from the germline V gene (reference sequence). V dropped 8 bases and J dropped 2; count of bases not matched to a gene: 12. The CDR3 DNA reads as TGTGCCAGCCTAAAAACCGGGACAGGCCTCACAGATACGCAGTATTTT. Amino acids: CASLKTGTGLTDTQYF.

The V call is TRBV20-1, the J call TRBJ1-1; maybe TRBD1 (6 bases). The CDR3 is 14 amino acids. CDR1 and CDR2 from the germline V gene are DFQATT and SNEGSKA (reference sequence). CDR3 nucleotides: TGCAGCCCTAGAGATGGGACACAGGCCACTGAAGCTTTCTTT. Translated: CSPRDGTQATEAFF.

The gene calls are TRBV4-1 and TRBJ2-2; D could derive from TRBD1 or TRBD2 (5 bases each). V lost 4 bases to trimming and J lost 2 bases, with 8 bases between them. Germline assignment: CDR1 MGHRA and CDR2 YSYEKL. The CDR3 covers 14 residues. This chain's CDR3 is CASSRGPNTGELFF. The CDR3 DNA reads TGCGCCAGCAGCCGGGGACCCAACACCGGGGAGCTGTTTTTT.

This clonotype was seen only a few times. The chain employs TRBV6-2 or TRBV6-3 and TRBJ2-3; TRBD2 aligns across 13 bases. The CDR3 loop spans 18 amino acids. In germline, CDR1 is MNHEY, CDR2 SVGEGT. The V segment lost 5 bases and the J segment 3 bases; nucleotides outside the gene matches: 11. For the CDR3, the DNA is TGTGCCAGCAGTCACGACACCGGACTAGCGGGAGTAACAGATACGCAGTATTTT. It codes for CASSHDTGLAGVTDTQYF.

This clonotype has more than one count but fewer than ten. This chain links TRBV5-4 with TRBJ2-6; no firm D call. This CDR3 is built from 17 residues. The V end was cut by 0 bases, the J end by 1 base, with 11 bases between. CDR1 is SGHNT and CDR2 is YYREEE in the germline V gene (reference sequence). CDR3 sequence: CASSLGGRLSGANVLTF. As DNA, the CDR3 is TGTGCCAGCAGCTTGGGCGGCCGCCTTTCTGGGGCCAACGTCCTGACTTTC.

The chain uses TRBV27 and TRBJ2-5, with TRBD2 as a possible D gene (5 bases). V shed 3 bases and J shed 1 base, with 18 bases lying between them. This CDR3 comprises 17 residues. Per germline, CDR1 MNHEY and CDR2 SMNVEV (reference sequence). CDR3 in amino acids: CASSFISRGKSQETQYF. The CDR3 DNA reads as TGTGCCAGCAGTTTTATCTCTCGAGGGAAGAGCCAAGAGACCCAGTACTTC.

This clonotype was recorded a few times. The chain joins TRBV2 to TRBJ1-2; D remains ambiguous. This CDR3 is 14 amino acids long. The germline gives CDR1 SNHLY, CDR2 FYNNEI. Trimming took 4 bases from V and 1 from J, leaving 10 bases between them. The CDR3 is CASSVAQLNYGYTF. The CDR3 DNA reads TGTGCCAGCAGTGTCGCACAGCTTAACTATGGCTACACCTTC.

This clonotype was recorded a few times. This rearrangement joins TRBV27 to TRBJ2-7; D perhaps matches TRBD1 (5 bases). This CDR3 contains 15 residues. The germline V gene encodes CDR1 MNHEY and CDR2 SMNVEV (reference sequence). Trimming pared 6 bases from V and 5 bases from J, leaving 20 bases between. The CDR3 sequence: CASSTTRALTDEQYF. CDR3 nucleotide sequence: TGTGCCAGCAGCACCACCAGGGCTCTCACCGACGAGCAGTACTTC.